This T cell receptor (beta chain) was captured by sequencing in a study of blood T cell repertoires in COVID-19. In the study overall: COVID-19 samples from acute and convalescent phases originated in the United States, Italy and Spain. The cDNA or gDNA used as material had been derived from T cells, B-cell-depleted T cells, or PBMCs.

As processed by the authors: Amplification with reference gene primers provided the estimates of nucleated cell counts. Repertoires were generated with immunoSEQ multiplex PCR, while TCRdb's copy carries only in-frame clones and drops some. The V and J calls and clone size come from that table; D and trimming were worked out from the DNA. The sample has over 85,000 clones; around 81% are singletons. The CDR3 consists of 14 residues. The germline V gene has CDR1 MNHEY and CDR2 SMNVEV (reference sequence). V lost 4 bases and J lost 4, with 13 bases in between. The sequenced material came from peripheral blood. The chain has TRBV27 and TRBJ1-2, with no clear D. This sequence was found in a woman in her 70s with acute or convalescent COVID-19. CDR3 amino acids: CASSSTHDGYGYTF. CDR3 coding DNA: TGTGCCAGCAGTTCAACTCATGATGGCTATGGCTACACCTTC.